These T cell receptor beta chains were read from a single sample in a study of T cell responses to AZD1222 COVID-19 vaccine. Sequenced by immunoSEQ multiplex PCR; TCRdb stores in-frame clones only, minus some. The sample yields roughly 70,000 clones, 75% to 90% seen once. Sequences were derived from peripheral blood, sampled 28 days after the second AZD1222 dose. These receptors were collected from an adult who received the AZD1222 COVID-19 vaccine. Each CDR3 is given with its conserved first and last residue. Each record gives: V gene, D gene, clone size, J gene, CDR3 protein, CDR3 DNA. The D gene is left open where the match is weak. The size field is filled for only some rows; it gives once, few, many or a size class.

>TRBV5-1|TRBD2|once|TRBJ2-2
CATKRGGPDTGELFF
TGCGCCACCAAACGGGGGGGCCCCGACACCGGGGAGCTGTTTTTT
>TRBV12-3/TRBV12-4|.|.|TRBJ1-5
CASSLRGNQPQHF
TGTGCCAGCAGTTTGAGGGGTAATCAGCCCCAGCATTTT
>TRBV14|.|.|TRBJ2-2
CASSQYEWAGELFF
TGTGCCAGCAGCCAGTACGAGTGGGCCGGGGAGCTGTTTTTT
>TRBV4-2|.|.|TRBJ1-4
CASSQAGTANEKLFF
TGTGCCAGCAGCCAGGCCGGGACTGCTAATGAAAAACTGTTTTTT
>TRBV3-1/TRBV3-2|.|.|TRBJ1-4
CASSPPGATNEKLFF
TGTGCCAGCAGCCCTCCGGGAGCAACTAATGAAAAACTGTTTTTT
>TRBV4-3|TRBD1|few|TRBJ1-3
CASSQGQGGGNTIYF
TGCGCCAGCAGCCAAGGTCAGGGGGGCGGAAACACCATATATTTT
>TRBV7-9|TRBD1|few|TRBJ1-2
CASSSRTGGYGYTF
TGTGCCAGCAGCTCTCGGACAGGGGGGTATGGCTACACCTTC
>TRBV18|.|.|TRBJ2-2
CASSPVQSYTGELFF
TGTGCCAGCTCACCGGTCCAGTCCTACACCGGGGAGCTGTTTTTT
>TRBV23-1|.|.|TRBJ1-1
CASSQPGKGRYTEAFF
TGCGCCAGCAGTCAGCCGGGGAAGGGAAGGTACACTGAAGCTTTCTTT
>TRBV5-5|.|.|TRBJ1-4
CASSLAPWGGEKLFF
TGTGCCAGCAGCTTGGCCCCATGGGGGGGTGAAAAACTGTTTTTT
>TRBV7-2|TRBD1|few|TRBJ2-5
CASSTGGTGETQYF
TGTGCCAGCAGCACAGGGGGGACTGGAGAGACCCAGTACTTC
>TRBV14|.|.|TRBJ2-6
CASSPKSGANVLTF
TGTGCCAGCAGCCCTAAATCTGGGGCCAACGTCCTGACTTTC
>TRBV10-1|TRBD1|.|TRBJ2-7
CASSDSMTGVLSYEQYF
TGCGCCAGCAGTGACTCCATGACAGGGGTGCTCTCCTACGAGCAGTACTTC
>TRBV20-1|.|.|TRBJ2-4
CSAREYDIQYF
TGCAGTGCTAGGGAGTATGACATTCAGTACTTC
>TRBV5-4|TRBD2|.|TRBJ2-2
CASSLGGANTGELFF
TGTGCCAGCAGCCTGGGGGGGGCGAACACCGGGGAGCTGTTTTTT
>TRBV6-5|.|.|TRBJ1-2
CASSFTTGFNYGYTF
TGTGCCAGCAGTTTCACTACAGGGTTTAACTATGGCTACACCTTC
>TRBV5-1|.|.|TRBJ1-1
CASSLAVLNTEAFF
TGCGCCAGCAGCTTGGCGGTGCTAAACACTGAAGCTTTCTTT
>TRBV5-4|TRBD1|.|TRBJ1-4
CASSTGTGSEKLFF
TGTGCCAGCAGCACCGGGACAGGGAGCGAAAAACTGTTTTTT
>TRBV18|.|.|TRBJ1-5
CASSPRGAWDQPQHF
TGTGCCAGCTCACCGCGGGGGGCGTGGGACCAGCCCCAGCATTTT
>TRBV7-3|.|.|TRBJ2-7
CASSPSAGRSYEQYF
TGTGCCAGCAGCCCAAGCGCCGGACGCTCCTACGAGCAGTACTTC
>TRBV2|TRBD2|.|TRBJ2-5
CASSEGSGGAETQYF
TGTGCCAGCAGCGAAGGTAGCGGGGGGGCCGAGACCCAGTACTTC
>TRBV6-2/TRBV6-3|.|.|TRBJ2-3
CASSYPRGKAEDTQYF
TGTGCCAGCAGTTACCCGCGGGGTAAGGCTGAAGATACGCAGTATTTT
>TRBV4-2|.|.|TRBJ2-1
CASSLTGSREQFF
TGTGCCAGCAGCCTTACAGGGTCTCGGGAGCAGTTCTTC
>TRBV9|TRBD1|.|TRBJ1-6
CASSSGQDQSSYNSPLHF
TGTGCCAGCAGCTCCGGACAGGACCAAAGCTCCTATAATTCACCCCTCCACTTT
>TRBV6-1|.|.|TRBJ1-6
CASSEGEGSYNSPLHF
TGTGCCAGCAGTGAAGGGGAGGGCTCCTATAATTCACCCCTCCACTTT
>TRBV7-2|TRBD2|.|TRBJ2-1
CASSLVLRGGSHEQFF
TGTGCCAGCAGCTTAGTTCTGCGGGGGGGCTCGCATGAGCAGTTCTTC
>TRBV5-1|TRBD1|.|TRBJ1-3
CTSSLDRAPGNTIYF
TGCACCAGCAGCTTGGACAGGGCTCCTGGAAACACCATATATTTT
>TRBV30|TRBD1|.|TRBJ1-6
CAWRQGLKAYNSPLHF
TGTGCCTGGAGACAGGGGTTAAAAGCCTATAATTCACCCCTCCACTTT
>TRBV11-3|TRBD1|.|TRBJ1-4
CASSVMGQSATNEKLFF
TGTGCCAGCAGCGTAATGGGACAGAGTGCAACTAATGAAAAACTGTTTTTT
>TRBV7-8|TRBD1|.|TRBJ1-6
CASSPRQGGNSPLHF
TGTGCCAGCAGCCCGCGACAGGGGGGTAATTCACCCCTCCACTTT
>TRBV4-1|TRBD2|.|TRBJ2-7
CASSQGLAGLYEQYF
TGCGCCAGCAGCCAGGGACTAGCGGGACTGTACGAGCAGTACTTC
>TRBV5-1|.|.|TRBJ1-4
CASRRQNEKLFF
TGCGCCAGCCGGCGCCAAAATGAAAAACTGTTTTTT
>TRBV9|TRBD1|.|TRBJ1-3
CASSVDPPGTVRNTIYF
TGTGCCAGCAGCGTTGATCCCCCCGGGACAGTAAGAAACACCATATATTTT
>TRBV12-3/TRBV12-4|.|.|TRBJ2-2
CASSPHNTGELFF
TGTGCCAGCAGTCCCCACAACACCGGGGAGCTGTTTTTT
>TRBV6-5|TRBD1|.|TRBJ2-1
CASSSGTGGDNEQFF
TGTGCCAGCAGCTCCGGGACAGGGGGGGACAATGAGCAGTTCTTC
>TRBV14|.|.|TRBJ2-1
CASSQEWTVDNEQFF
TGTGCCAGCAGCCAAGAGTGGACAGTAGACAATGAGCAGTTCTTC
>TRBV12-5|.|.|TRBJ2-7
CASGLTEQSEQYF
TGTGCTAGTGGTTTGACCGAACAGAGCGAGCAGTACTTC
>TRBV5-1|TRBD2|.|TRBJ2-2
CASSKASGTSTGELFF
TGCGCCAGCAGCAAAGCTAGCGGGACGAGCACCGGGGAGCTGTTTTTT
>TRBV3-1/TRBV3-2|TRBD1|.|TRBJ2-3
CASSFGTGADTQYF
TGTGCCAGCAGCTTCGGGACAGGGGCAGATACGCAGTATTTT
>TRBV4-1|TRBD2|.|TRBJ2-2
CASSQGGYTGELFF
TGCGCCAGCAGCCAGGGGGGGTACACCGGGGAGCTGTTTTTT
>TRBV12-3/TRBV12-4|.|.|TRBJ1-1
CASLYYAEAFF
TGTGCCAGCCTCTACTACGCTGAAGCTTTCTTT
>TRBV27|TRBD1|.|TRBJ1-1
CASSPGTVNTEAFF
TGTGCCAGCAGTCCCGGGACAGTGAACACTGAAGCTTTCTTT
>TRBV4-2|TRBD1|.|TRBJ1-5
CASSQSQGAAFPQHF
TGTGCCAGCAGCCAATCCCAGGGGGCGGCTTTCCCCCAGCATTTT
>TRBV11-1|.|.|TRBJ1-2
CASSLDRPPGDYGYTF
TGTGCCAGCAGCTTAGACAGGCCGCCCGGGGACTATGGCTACACCTTC
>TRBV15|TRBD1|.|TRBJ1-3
CATSRQGALNTIYF
TGTGCCACCAGCAGGCAGGGGGCTCTGAACACCATATATTTT
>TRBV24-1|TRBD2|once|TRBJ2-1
CATSNVTSGRYEQFF
TGTGCCACCAGTAACGTAACTAGCGGGAGATACGAGCAGTTCTTC
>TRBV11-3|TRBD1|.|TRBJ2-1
CASSRDRGSYNEQFF
TGTGCCAGCAGCCGGGACAGGGGCTCCTACAATGAGCAGTTCTTC
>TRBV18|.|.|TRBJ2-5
CASSPKELKETQYF
TGTGCCAGCTCACCAAAAGAATTAAAAGAGACCCAGTACTTC
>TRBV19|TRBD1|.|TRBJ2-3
CASSTRTGVGDTQYF
TGTGCCAGTAGTACCCGGACAGGGGTCGGAGATACGCAGTATTTT
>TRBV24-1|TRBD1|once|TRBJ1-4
CATSPSTGGTGEKLFF
TGTGCCACCAGTCCTTCAACAGGGGGGACGGGGGAAAAACTGTTTTTT
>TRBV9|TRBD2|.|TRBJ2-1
CASSVGGRGGSNEQFF
TGTGCCAGCAGCGTAGGTGGTCGGGGGGGCTCTAATGAGCAGTTCTTC
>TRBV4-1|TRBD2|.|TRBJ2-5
CASSPGGAETQYF
TGCGCCAGCAGCCCGGGGGGGGCAGAGACCCAGTACTTC
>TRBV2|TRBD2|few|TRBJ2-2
CASSELAGNTGELFF
TGTGCCAGCAGTGAACTAGCGGGGAACACCGGGGAGCTGTTTTTT
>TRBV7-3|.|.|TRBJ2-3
CASSNTPNLQYF
TGTGCCAGCAGCAACACCCCCAACCTTCAGTATTTT